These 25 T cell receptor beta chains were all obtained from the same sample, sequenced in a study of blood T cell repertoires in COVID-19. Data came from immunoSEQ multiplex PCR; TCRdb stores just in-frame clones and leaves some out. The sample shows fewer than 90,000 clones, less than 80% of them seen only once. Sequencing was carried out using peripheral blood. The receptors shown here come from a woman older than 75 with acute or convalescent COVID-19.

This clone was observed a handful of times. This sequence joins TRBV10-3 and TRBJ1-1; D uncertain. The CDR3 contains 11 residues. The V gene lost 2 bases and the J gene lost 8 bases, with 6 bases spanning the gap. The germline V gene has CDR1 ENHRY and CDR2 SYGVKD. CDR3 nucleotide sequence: TGTGCCATCAGTGAGGGGCAGGAAGCTTTCTTT. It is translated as CAISEGQEAFF.

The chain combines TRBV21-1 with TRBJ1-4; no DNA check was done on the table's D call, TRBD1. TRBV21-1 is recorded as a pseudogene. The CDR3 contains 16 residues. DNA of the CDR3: TGTGCCAGCAGCAAAGAAGGGGACATTTCTGATGAAAAACTGTTTTTT. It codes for CASSKEGDISDEKLFF.

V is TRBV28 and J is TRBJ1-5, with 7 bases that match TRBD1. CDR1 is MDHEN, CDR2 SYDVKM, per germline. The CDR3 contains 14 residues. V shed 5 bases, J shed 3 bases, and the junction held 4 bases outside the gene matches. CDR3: CASSPGQTNQPQHF. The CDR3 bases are TGTGCCAGCAGTCCGGGACAGACCAATCAGCCCCAGCATTTT.

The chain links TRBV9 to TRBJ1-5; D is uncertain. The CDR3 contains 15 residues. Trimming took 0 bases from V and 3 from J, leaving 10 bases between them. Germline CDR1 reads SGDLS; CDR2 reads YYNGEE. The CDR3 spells CASSVESGINQPQHF. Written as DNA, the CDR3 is TGTGCCAGCAGCGTAGAGTCAGGTATCAATCAGCCCCAGCATTTT.

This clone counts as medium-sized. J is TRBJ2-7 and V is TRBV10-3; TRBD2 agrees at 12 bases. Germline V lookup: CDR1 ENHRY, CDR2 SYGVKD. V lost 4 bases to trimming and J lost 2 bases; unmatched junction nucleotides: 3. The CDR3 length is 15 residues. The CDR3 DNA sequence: TGTGCCATCAGTGTAACTAGCGGGGGGACCTACGAGCAGTACTTC. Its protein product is CAISVTSGGTYEQYF.

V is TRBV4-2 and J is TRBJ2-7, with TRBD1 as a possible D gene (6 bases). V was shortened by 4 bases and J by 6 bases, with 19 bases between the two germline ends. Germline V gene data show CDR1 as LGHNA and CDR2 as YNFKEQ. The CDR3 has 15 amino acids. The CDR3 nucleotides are TGTGCCAGCAGCCGAGAGACAGGTCGGTCCAGCGAGCAGTACTTC. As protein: CASSRETGRSSEQYF.

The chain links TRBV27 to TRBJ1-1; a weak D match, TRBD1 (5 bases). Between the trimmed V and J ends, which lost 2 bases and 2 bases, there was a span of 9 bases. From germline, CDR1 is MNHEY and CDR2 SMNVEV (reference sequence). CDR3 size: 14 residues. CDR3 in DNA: TGTGCCAGCAGTTTAAGGGGTCCAAACACTGAAGCTTTCTTT. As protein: CASSLRGPNTEAFF.

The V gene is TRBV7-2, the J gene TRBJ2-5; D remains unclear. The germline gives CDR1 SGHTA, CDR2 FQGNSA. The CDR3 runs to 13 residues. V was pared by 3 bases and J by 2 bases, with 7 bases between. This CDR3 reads CASSFARQETQYF. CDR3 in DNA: TGTGCCAGCAGCTTCGCACGGCAAGAGACCCAGTACTTC.

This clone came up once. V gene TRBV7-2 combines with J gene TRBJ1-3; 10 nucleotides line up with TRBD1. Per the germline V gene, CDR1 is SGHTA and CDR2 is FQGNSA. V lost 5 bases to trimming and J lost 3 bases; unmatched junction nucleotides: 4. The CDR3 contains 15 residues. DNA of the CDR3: TGTGCCAGCAGCACCGGGACAGGGGATGGAAACACCATATATTTT. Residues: CASSTGTGDGNTIYF.

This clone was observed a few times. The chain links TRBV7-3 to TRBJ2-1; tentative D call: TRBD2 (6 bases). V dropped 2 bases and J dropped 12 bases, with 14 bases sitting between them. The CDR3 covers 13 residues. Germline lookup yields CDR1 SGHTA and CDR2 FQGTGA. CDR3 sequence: CASSLAEGTGQFF. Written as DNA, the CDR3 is TGTGCCAGCAGCTTAGCGGAGGGAACGGGGCAGTTCTTC.

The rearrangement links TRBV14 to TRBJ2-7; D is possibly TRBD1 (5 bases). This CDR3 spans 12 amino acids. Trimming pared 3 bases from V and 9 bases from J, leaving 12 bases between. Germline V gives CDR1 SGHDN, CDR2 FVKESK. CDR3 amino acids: CASSQETVLQYF. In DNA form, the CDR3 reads TGTGCCAGCAGCCAGGAGACAGTATTGCAGTACTTC.

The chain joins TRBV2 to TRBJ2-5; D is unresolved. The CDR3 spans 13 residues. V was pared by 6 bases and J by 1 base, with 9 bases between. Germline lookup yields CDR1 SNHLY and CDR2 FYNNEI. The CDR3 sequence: CASRADIQETQYF. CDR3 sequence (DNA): TGTGCCAGCAGGGCTGACATCCAAGAGACCCAGTACTTC.

The CDR3: CASGLGQNSNQPQHF. The CDR3 DNA sequence: TGTGCTAGTGGTTTGGGACAGAATAGCAATCAGCCCCAGCATTTT. The chain recombines TRBV12-5 with TRBJ1-5; a weak D match, TRBD1 (5 bases). The CDR3 covers 15 residues. Germline V gives CDR1 LGHNT, CDR2 FRNRAP. Trimming left V 1 base short and J 0 bases short, with 7 bases between.

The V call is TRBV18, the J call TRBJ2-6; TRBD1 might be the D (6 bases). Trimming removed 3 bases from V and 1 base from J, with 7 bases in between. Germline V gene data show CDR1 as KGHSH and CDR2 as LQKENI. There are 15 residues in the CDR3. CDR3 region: CASSPTGSGANVLTF. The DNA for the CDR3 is TGTGCCAGCTCACCCACAGGGTCTGGGGCCAACGTCCTGACTTTC.

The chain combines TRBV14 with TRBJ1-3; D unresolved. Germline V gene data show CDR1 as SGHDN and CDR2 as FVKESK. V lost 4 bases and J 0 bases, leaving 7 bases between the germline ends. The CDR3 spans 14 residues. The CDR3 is CASSLQASGNTIYF. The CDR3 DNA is TGTGCCAGCAGCCTTCAGGCCTCTGGAAACACCATATATTTT. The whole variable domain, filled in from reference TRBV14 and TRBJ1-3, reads EAGVTQFPSHSVIEKGQTVTLRCDPISGHDNLYWYRRVMGKEIKFLLHFVKESKQDESGMPNNRFLAERTGGTYSTLKVQPAELEDSGVYFCASSLQASGNTIYFGEGSWLTVV.

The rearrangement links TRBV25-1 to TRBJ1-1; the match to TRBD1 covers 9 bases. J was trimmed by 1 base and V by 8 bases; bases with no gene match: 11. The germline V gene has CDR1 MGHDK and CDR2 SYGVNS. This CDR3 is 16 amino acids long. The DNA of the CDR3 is TGTGCCAGCTCCCGGGACAGGGTGAATCGGAACACTGAAGCTTTCTTT. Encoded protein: CASSRDRVNRNTEAFF.

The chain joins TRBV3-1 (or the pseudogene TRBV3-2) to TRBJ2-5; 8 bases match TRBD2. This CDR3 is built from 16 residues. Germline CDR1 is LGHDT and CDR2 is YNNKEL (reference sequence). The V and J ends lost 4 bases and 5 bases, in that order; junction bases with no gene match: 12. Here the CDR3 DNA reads TGTGCCAGCAGCCGTCGCAGCGGGGGCCCGGGGGAGACCCAGTACTTC. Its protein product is CASSRRSGGPGETQYF.

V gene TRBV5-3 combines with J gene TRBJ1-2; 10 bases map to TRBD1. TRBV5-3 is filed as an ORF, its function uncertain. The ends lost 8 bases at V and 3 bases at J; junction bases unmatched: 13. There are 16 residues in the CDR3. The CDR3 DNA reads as TGTGCCAGGAAGGGACCGGGAGGACAGGGGGACTATGGCTACACCTTC. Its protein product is CARKGPGGQGDYGYTF.

CDR3 DNA sequence: TGTGCCAGCACCCCCGGGACAGGGGCCTACAATGAGCAGTTCTTC. Its translation: CASTPGTGAYNEQFF. The chain recombines TRBV28 with TRBJ2-1, with 10 nucleotides matching TRBD1. Germline CDR1 is MDHEN and CDR2 is SYDVKM. V lost 7 bases and J lost 2; bases outside the gene matches: 5. The CDR3 runs to 15 residues.

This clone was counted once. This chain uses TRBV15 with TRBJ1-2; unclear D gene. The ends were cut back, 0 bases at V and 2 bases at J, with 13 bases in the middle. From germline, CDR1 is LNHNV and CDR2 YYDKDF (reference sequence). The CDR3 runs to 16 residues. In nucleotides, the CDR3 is TGTGCCACCAGCAGAGATGTCCCGGCAGGCAACTATGGCTACACCTTC. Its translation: CATSRDVPAGNYGYTF.

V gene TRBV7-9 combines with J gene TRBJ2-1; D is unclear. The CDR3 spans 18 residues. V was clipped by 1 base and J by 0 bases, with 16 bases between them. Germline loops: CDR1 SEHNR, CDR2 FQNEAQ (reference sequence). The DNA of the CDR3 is TGTGCCAGCAGCTTAGGAGGCGGTCGCCGTAGCTCCTACAATGAGCAGTTCTTC. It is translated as CASSLGGGRRSSYNEQFF.

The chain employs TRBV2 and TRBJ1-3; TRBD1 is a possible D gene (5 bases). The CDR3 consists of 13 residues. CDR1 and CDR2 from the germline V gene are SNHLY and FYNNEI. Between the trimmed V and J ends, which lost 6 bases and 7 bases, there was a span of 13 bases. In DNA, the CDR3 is TGTGCCAGCAGGCGGACATCCTGGAACACCATATATTTT. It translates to CASRRTSWNTIYF.

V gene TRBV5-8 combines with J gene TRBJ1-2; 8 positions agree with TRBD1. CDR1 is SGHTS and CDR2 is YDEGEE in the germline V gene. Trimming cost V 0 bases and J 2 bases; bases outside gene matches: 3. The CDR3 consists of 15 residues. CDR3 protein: CASSLGQGLNYGYTF. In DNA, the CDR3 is TGTGCCAGCAGCTTGGGACAGGGGCTAAACTATGGCTACACCTTC.

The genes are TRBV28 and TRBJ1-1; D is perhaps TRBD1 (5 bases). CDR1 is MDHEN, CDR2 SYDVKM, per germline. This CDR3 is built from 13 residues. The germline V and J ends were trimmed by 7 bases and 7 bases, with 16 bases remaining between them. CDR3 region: CASIGQGWGEAFF. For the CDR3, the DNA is TGTGCCAGCATTGGGCAGGGATGGGGTGAAGCTTTCTTT. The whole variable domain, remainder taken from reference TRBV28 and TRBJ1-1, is DVKVTQSSRYLVKRTGEKVFLECVQDMDHENMFWYRQDPGLGLRLIYFSYDVKMKEKGDIPEGYSVSREKKERFSLILESASTNQTSMYLCASIGQGWGEAFFGQGTRLTVV.

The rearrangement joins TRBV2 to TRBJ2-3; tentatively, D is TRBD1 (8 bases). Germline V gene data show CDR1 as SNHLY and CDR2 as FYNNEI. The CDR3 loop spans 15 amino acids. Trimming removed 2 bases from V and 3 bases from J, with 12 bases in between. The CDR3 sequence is CASSEYRGGTDTQYF. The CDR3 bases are TGTGCCAGCAGTGAATACAGGGGGGGGACAGATACGCAGTATTTT.